Listed below are T cell receptor beta chains from one sample, sequenced in a study of lymphopenia after photon versus proton radiotherapy. The assay was immunoSEQ multiplex PCR, and TCRdb's table has in-frame clones only and misses some. Here the sample spans approximately 30,000 clones, around 85% being singletons. This sample comprised peripheral blood, obtained from a patient treated with photon-based radiotherapy. The receptor set was obtained from a man aged 50 to 60 with gastric cancer. CDR3s include the opening cysteine and the closing phenylalanine or tryptophan. D genes are given only for firm matches.

j_gene	v_gene	d_gene	CDR3aa	CDR3nt
TRBJ2-1	TRBV10-3	TRBD1	CAISLNRGDEQFF	TGTGCCATTTCCCTAAACAGGGGTGATGAGCAGTTCTTC
TRBJ2-1	TRBV27	TRBD1	CASGFRRQGYNEQFF	TGTGCCAGCGGTTTCAGGCGACAGGGGTACAATGAGCAGTTCTTC
TRBJ2-2	TRBV6-5	NA	CASSRREKGELFF	TGTGCCAGCAGTCGCAGAGAGAAAGGGGAGCTGTTTTTT
TRBJ1-2	TRBV7-9	NA	CALTTGGSYGYTF	TGTGCGCTCACAACTGGGGGGTCCTATGGCTACACCTTC
TRBJ1-3	TRBV7-2	NA	CASSLLGVQGNTIYF	TGTGCCAGCAGCTTACTAGGGGTGCAGGGAAACACCATATATTTT
TRBJ1-6	TRBV30	NA	CAWTPSRDLMSHSPLHF	TGTGCCTGGACGCCCTCCCGGGACCTAATGTCCCATTCACCCCTCCACTTT
TRBJ2-5	TRBV7-6	TRBD1	CASSPTGEEETQYF	TGTGCCAGCAGCCCGACAGGGGAGGAGGAGACCCAGTACTTC
TRBJ2-3	TRBV5-1	TRBD1	CASSLGTGGGTDTQYF	TGCGCCAGCAGCTTGGGGACAGGAGGTGGCACAGATACGCAGTATTTT
TRBJ2-4	TRBV2	NA	CASRGGVANIQYF	TGTGCCAGCAGGGGGGGCGTTGCGAACATTCAGTACTTC
TRBJ2-3	TRBV12-5	TRBD2	CASGLTMTSGGTDTQYF	TGTGCTAGTGGTTTGACTATGACTAGCGGGGGCACAGATACGCAGTATTTT
TRBJ1-1	TRBV29-1	NA	CSANPDNRLSEAFF	TGCAGCGCCAACCCGGACAATAGACTTTCTGAAGCTTTCTTT